This T cell receptor (beta chain) was sequenced during a study of blood T cell repertoires in COVID-19. Seattle's enrolled individuals joined amid active infection and were then monitored longitudinally. Source study methods: Scientists estimated how many nucleated cells there were by amplifying reference gene primers. This table comes from immunoSEQ multiplex PCR, and its TCRdb copy is limited to in-frame clones, with some not included. V, J and clone size were drawn from that table, and D and trimming were deduced from the DNA. The sample includes under 250,000 clones, 90% to 95% of them seen just once. The table lists this clone with a count of one. V shed 5 bases and J 9 bases; nucleotides not matched to a gene: 15. The germline gives CDR1 MGHDK, CDR2 SYGVNS. The CDR3 loop spans 15 amino acids.

The chain combines TRBV25-1 with TRBJ1-2; 7 positions match TRBD1. The receptor comes from a man aged 55 to 69 with COVID-19, enrolled during active disease. Sequences were obtained from peripheral blood. CDR3 protein: CASSPGGGRGSSYTF. The CDR3 DNA reads as TGTGCCAGCAGTCCCGGAGGGGGCAGGGGAAGCAGCTACACCTTC.